This TCR beta chain was sequenced during a study of CD8+ T cells in alopecia areata. Noted treatment: oral pan-JAK inhibitor, 5-10 mg twice daily. RNA was isolated and reverse transcribed to cDNA, the sequencing template. Method: immunoSEQ multiplex PCR; TCRdb's copy keeps in-frame clones and lacks some. The data show 200,000 or so clones, about 62% seen once. Germline V gene sequence: CDR1 SEHNR, CDR2 FQNEAQ (reference sequence). J was trimmed by 5 bases and V by 5 bases; bases with no gene match: 7. CDR3 size: 14 residues. This TCR came from a human donor with alopecia areata. The rearrangement uses TRBV7-9 and TRBJ2-5, with 8 bases matching TRBD2. The sequenced sample was CD4+ T cells sorted from blood, obtained at week 24, from a patient treated with tofacitinib. For the CDR3, the DNA is TGTGCCAGCAGCCGCAGCGGGGGCGGTGAGACCCAGTACTTC. This sequence encodes CASSRSGGGETQYF.